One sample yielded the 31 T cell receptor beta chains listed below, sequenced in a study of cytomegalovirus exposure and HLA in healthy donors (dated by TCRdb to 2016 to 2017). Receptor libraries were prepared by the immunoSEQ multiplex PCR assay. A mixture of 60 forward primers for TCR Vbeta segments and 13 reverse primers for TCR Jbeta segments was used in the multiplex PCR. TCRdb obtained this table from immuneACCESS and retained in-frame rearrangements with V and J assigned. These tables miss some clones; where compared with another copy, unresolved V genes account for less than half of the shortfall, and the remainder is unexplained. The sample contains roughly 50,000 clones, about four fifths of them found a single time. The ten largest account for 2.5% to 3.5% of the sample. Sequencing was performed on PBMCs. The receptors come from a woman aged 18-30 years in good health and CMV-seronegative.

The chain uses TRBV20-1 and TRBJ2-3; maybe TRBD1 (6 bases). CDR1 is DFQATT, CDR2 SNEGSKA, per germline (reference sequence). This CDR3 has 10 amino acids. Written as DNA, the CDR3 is TGCAGCGGAGAACAGGGCCCCCAGTATTTT. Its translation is CSGEQGPQYF.

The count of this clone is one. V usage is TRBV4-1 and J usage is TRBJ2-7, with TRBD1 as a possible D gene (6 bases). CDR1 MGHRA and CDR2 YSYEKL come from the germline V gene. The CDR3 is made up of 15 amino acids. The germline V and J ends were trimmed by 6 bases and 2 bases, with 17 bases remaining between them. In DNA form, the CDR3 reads TGCGCCAGCAGAACGTCAACAGGGCCCCCCTACGAGCAGTACTTC. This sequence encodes CASRTSTGPPYEQYF.

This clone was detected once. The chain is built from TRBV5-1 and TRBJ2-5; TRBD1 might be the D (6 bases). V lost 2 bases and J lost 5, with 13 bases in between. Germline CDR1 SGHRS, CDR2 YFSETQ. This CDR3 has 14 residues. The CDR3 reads CASSFNRDGETQYF. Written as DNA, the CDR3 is TGCGCCAGCAGCTTCAACAGGGATGGGGAGACCCAGTACTTC.

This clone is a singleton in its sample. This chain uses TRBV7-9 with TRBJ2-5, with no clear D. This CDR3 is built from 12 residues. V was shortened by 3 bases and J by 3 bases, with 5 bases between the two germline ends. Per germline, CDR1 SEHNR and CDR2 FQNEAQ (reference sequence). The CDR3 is CASSFTEETQYF. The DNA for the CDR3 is TGTGCCAGCAGCTTTACGGAAGAGACCCAGTACTTC. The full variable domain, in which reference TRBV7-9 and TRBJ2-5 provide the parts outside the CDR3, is DTGVSQNPRHKITKRGQNVTFRCDPISEHNRLYWYRQTLGQGPEFLTYFQNEAQLEKSRLLSDRFSAERPKGSFSTLEIQRTEQGDSAMYLCASSFTEETQYFGPGTRLLVL.

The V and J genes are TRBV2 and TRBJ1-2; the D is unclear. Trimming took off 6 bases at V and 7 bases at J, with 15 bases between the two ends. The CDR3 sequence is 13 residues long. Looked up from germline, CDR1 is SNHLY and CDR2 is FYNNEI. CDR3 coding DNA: TGTGCCAGCAGAGCGACCTTATTGGGTGGCTACACCTTC. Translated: CASRATLLGGYTF.

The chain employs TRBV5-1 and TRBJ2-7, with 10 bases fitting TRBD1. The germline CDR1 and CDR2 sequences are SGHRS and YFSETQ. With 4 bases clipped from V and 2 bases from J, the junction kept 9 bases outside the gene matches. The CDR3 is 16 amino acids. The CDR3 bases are TGCGCCAGCAGCCAGACGACAGGGGGCCTAACCTACGAGCAGTACTTC. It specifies CASSQTTGGLTYEQYF.

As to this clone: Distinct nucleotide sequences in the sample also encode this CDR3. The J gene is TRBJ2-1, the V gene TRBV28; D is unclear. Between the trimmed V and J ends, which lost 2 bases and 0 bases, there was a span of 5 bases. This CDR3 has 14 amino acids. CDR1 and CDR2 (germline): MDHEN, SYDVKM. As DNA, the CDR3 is TGTGCCAGCAGTTTAGGGCGCTCCTACAATGAGCAGTTCTTC. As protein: CASSLGRSYNEQFF.

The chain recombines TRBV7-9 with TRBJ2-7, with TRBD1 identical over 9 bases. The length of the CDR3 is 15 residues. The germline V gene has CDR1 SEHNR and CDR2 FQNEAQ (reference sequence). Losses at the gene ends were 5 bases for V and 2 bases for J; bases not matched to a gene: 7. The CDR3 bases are TGTGCCAGCAGCCCCCGGACAGGGGAGCCCTACGAGCAGTACTTC. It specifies CASSPRTGEPYEQYF.

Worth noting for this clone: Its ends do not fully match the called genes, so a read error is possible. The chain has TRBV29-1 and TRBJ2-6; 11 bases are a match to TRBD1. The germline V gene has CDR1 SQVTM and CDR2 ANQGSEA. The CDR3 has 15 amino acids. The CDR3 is CSVRTGGTGANGLTF. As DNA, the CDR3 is TGCAGCGTAAGGACAGGGGGCACTGGGGCCAACGGCCTGACTTTC.

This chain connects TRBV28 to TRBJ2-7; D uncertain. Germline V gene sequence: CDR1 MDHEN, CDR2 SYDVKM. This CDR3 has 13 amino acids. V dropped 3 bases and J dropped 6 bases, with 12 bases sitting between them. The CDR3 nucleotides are TGTGCCAGCAGTTTGGCCCGAACAACCGAGCAGTACTTC. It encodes CASSLARTTEQYF. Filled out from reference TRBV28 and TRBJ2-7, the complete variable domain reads DVKVTQSSRYLVKRTGEKVFLECVQDMDHENMFWYRQDPGLGLRLIYFSYDVKMKEKGDIPEGYSVSREKKERFSLILESASTNQTSMYLCASSLARTTEQYFGPGTRLTVT.

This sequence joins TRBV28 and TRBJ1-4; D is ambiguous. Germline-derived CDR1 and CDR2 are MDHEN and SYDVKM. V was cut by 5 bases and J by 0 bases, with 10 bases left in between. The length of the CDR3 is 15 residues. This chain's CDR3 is CASSAAGATNEKLFF. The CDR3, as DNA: TGTGCCAGCAGTGCCGCGGGTGCAACTAATGAAAAACTGTTTTTT.

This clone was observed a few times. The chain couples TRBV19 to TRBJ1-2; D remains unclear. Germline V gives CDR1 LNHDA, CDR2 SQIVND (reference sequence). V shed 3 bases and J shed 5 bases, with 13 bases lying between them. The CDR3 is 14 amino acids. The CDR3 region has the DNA TGTGCCAGTAGTATCACCCCCTCGAGGTATGGCTACACCTTC. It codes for CASSITPSRYGYTF. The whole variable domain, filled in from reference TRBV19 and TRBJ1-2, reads DGGITQSPKYLFRKEGQNVTLSCEQNLNHDAMYWYRQDPGQGLRLIYYSQIVNDFQKGDIAEGYSVSREKKESFPLTVTSAQKNPTAFYLCASSITPSRYGYTFGSGTRLTVV.

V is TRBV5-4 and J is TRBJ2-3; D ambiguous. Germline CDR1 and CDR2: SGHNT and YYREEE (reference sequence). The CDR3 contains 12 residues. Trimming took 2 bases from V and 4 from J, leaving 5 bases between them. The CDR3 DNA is TGTGCCAGCAGCTTTGTCTCAGATACGCAGTATTTT. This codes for CASSFVSDTQYF.

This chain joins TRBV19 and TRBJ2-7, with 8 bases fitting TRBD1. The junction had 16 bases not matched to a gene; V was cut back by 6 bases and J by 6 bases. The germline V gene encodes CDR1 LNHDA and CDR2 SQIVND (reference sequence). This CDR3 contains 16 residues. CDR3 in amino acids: CASRTTGTGGDSEQYF. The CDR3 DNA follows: TGTGCCAGTAGGACCACCGGGACAGGTGGAGATAGCGAGCAGTACTTC.

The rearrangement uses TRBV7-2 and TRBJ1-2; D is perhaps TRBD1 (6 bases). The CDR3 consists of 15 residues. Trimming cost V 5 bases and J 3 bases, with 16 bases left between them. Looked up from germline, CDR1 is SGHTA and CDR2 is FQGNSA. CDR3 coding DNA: TGTGCCAGCAGCACGTTCAGGGGCGCGCACTATGGCTACACCTTC. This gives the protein CASSTFRGAHYGYTF. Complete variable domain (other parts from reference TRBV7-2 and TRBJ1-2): GAGVSQSPSNKVTEKGKDVELRCDPISGHTALYWYRQSLGQGLEFLIYFQGNSAPDKSGLPSDRFSAERTGGSVSTLTIQRTQQEDSAVYLCASSTFRGAHYGYTFGSGTRLTVV.

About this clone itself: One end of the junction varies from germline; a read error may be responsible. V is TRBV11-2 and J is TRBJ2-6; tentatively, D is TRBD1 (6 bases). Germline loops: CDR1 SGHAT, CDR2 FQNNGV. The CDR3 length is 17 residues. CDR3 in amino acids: CASSLVLESAGANGLTF. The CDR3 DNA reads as TGTGCCAGCAGCTTAGTTTTAGAGTCGGCAGGGGCCAACGGCCTGACTTTC.

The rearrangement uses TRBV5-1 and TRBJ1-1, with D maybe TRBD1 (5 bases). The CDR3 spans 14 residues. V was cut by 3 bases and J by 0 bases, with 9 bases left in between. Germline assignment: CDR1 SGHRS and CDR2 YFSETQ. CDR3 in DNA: TGCGCCAGCAGCTCGGCAGGGATGAACACTGAAGCTTTCTTT. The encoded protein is CASSSAGMNTEAFF.

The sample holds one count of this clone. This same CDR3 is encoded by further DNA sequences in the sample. DNA of the CDR3: TGTGCCAGCAGTTTAGGACAGGGGGGCACTGAAGCTTTCTTT. Its protein product is CASSLGQGGTEAFF. This chain connects TRBV28 to TRBJ1-1, with 10 bases matching TRBD1. V was clipped by 2 bases and J by 4 bases; unmatched bases: 1. This CDR3 comprises 14 residues. Germline V gene sequence: CDR1 MDHEN, CDR2 SYDVKM.

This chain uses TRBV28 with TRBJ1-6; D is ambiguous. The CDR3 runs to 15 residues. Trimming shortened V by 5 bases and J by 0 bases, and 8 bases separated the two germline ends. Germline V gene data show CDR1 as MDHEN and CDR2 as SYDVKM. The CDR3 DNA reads TGTGCCAGCAGTCCTCGGAGCTCCTATAATTCACCCCTCCACTTT. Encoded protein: CASSPRSSYNSPLHF.

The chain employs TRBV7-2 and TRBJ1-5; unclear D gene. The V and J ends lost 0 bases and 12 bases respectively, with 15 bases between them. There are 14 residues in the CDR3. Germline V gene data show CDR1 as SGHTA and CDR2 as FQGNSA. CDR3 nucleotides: TGTGCCAGCAGCTTAGCGGGAGGGAATAAGGACCAGCATTTT. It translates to CASSLAGGNKDQHF. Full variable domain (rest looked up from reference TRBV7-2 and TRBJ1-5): GAGVSQSPSNKVTEKGKDVELRCDPISGHTALYWYRQSLGQGLEFLIYFQGNSAPDKSGLPSDRFSAERTGGSVSTLTIQRTQQEDSAVYLCASSLAGGNKDQHFGDGTRLSIL.

The CDR3 DNA reads TGTGCCAGCAGCCGGACAGGGAACACTGAAGCTTTCTTT. It codes for CASSRTGNTEAFF. V usage is TRBV6-1 and J usage is TRBJ1-1; 7 nucleotides match TRBD1. Germline V gives CDR1 MNHNS, CDR2 SASEGT. Losses at the gene ends were 6 bases for V and 1 base for J; bases not matched to a gene: 2. The CDR3 is 13 amino acids.

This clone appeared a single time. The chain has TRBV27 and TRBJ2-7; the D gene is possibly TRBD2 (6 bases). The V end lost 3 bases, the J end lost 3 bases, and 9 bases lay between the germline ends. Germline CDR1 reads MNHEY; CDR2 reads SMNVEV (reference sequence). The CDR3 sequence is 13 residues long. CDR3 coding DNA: TGTGCCAGCAGTTTCGGTAGCGGCTACGAGCAGTACTTC. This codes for CASSFGSGYEQYF.

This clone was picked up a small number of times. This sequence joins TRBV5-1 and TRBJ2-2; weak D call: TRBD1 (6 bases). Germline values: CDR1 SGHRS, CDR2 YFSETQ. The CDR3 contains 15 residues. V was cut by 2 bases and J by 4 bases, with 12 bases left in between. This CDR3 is CASSFTTGSTGELFF. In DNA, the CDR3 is TGCGCCAGCAGCTTTACAACAGGGAGCACCGGGGAGCTGTTTTTT.

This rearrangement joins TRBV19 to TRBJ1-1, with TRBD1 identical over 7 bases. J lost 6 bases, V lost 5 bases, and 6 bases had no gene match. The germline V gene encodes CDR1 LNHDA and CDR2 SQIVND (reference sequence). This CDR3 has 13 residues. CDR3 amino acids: CASSVRRGPEAFF. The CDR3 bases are TGTGCCAGTAGTGTCCGAAGGGGGCCTGAAGCTTTCTTT.

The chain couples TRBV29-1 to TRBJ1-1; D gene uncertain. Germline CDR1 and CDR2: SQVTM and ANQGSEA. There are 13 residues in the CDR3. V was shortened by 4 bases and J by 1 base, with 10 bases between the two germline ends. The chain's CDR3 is CSVAPQWNTEAFF. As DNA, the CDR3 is TGCAGCGTTGCCCCTCAGTGGAACACTGAAGCTTTCTTT.

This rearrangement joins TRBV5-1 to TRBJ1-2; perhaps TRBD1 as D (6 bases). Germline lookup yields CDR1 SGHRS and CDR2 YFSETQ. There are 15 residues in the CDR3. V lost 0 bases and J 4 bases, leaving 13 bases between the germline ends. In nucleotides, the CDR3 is TGCGCCAGCAGCTTGGATCTGCAAGGGGGCTATGGCTACACCTTC. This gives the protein CASSLDLQGGYGYTF. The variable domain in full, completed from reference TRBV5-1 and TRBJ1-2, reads KAGVTQTPRYLIKTRGQQVTLSCSPISGHRSVSWYQQTPGQGLQFLFEYFSETQRNKGNFPGRFSGRQFSNSRSEMNVSTLELGDSALYLCASSLDLQGGYGYTFGSGTRLTVV.

The CDR3 loop reads CASSPRTVLSNLAKNIQYF. DNA of the CDR3: TGTGCCAGCAGTCCCCGGACAGTATTAAGTAACCTAGCCAAAAACATTCAGTACTTC. The V and J genes are TRBV27 and TRBJ2-4; D is possibly TRBD1 (6 bases). The germline CDR1 and CDR2 sequences are MNHEY and SMNVEV (reference sequence). The CDR3 has 19 amino acids. V lost 5 bases to trimming and J lost 0 bases, with 23 bases between them.

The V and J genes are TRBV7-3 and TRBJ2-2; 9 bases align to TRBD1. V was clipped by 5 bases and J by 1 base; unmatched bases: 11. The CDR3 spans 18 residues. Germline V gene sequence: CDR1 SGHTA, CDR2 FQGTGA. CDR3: CASSRLPAGQGNTGELFF. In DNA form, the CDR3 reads TGTGCCAGCAGCAGGCTACCCGCGGGACAGGGGAACACCGGGGAGCTGTTTTTT.

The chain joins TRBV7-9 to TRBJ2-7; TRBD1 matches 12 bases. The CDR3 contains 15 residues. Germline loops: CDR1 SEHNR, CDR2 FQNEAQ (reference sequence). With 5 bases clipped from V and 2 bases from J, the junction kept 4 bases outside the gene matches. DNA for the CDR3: TGTGCCAGCAGCCCAAGGGACAGGGGGCCCTACGAGCAGTACTTC. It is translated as CASSPRDRGPYEQYF.

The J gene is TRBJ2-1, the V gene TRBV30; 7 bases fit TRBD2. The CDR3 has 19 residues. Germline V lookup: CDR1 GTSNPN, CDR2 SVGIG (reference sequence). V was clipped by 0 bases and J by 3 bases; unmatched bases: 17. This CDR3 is CAWSVSVTSARPIYNEQFF. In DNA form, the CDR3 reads TGTGCCTGGAGTGTTTCAGTTACTAGCGCTCGCCCTATCTACAATGAGCAGTTCTTC.

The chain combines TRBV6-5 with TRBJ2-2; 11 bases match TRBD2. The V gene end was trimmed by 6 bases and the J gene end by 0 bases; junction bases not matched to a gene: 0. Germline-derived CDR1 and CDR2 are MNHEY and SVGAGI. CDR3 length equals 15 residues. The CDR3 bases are TGTGCCAGCAGGGGACTAGCGGCGAACACCGGGGAGCTGTTTTTT. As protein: CASRGLAANTGELFF.